These 5 T cell receptor delta chains were sequenced from one sample in a study of Vδ1+ human thymocytes. The study's findings and limits: Highly polyclonal TRG and TRD repertoires with Gaussian CDR3 length distributions appeared in thymus.

Extracted RNA was reverse transcribed into cDNA. Multiplex PCR used pooled V-gene forward primers and a constant-region reverse primer to amplify CDR3s. TCRdb processed the multiplex PCR reads again with the CATT caller. Of some 54,000 delta-chain clones listed, more than 15% are singletons. Their recognized antigens are unknown. Sequenced material: Vdelta1+ gamma-delta thymocytes from the thymus. Documented subset: FACS-sorted CD3+ TCRalphabeta- TCRVdelta1+ TCRVdelta2- thymocytes. The receptors stem from a boy under two years old who had congenital heart surgery.

This clone occurred a few times. V and J are TRDV1 and TRDJ1; TRDD3 matches at 10 bases. The CDR3 length is 20 residues. The germline gives CDR1 TSWWSYY, CDR2 QGS. V dropped 1 base and J dropped 8; count of bases not matched to a gene: 22. The CDR3 coding sequence is TGTGCTCTTGGGGAACCCCCTCCTACATCCGGGTGGGGGATACACCCGAAACTCATCTTT. Residues: CALGEPPPTSGWGIHPKLIF.

This clone was observed a handful of times. The V and J genes are TRDV1 and TRDJ1; D is perhaps TRDD2 or TRDD3 (9 bases each). V was shortened by 2 bases and J by 8 bases, with 27 bases between the two germline ends. The CDR3 runs to 18 residues. Germline V gene sequence: CDR1 TSWWSYY, CDR2 QGS. The CDR3 DNA is TGTGCTCTTGGGGAAACACGGCCTTCCTACCGGGGGATACCGAAACTCATCTTT. Its protein product is CALGETRPSYRGIPKLIF.

The chain recombines TRDV1 with TRDJ1, with TRDD2 as a possible D gene (6 bases). The CDR3 is 19 amino acids. CDR1 TSWWSYY and CDR2 QGS come from the germline V gene. The V end lost 5 bases, the J end lost 0 bases, and 25 bases lay between the germline ends. CDR3 nucleotides: TGTGCTCTTGGGAACTGCCTTCCCTCCGACTGGAAGTACACCGATAAACTCATCTTT. Translated: CALGNCLPSDWKYTDKLIF.

The chain is built from TRDV1 and TRDJ1; D gene ambiguous. CDR1 TSWWSYY and CDR2 QGS come from the germline V gene. This CDR3 comprises 23 residues. Trimming removed 1 base at V and 0 bases at J, with 33 bases between. The chain's CDR3 is CALGEPPQVRGRVHVKYTDKLIF. As DNA, the CDR3 is TGTGCTCTTGGGGAACCTCCCCAAGTCAGGGGCCGGGTCCACGTCAAGTACACCGATAAACTCATCTTT.

In regard to this clone: One end of the junction fails to match germline, which may point to a read error. The identical CDR3 is also encoded by other nucleotide sequences in the sample. J is TRDJ1 and V is TRDV1; 13 bases are shared with TRDD3. Germline V gene lookup returns CDR1 TSWWSYY and CDR2 QGS. The CDR3 totals 22 residues. Written as DNA, the CDR3 is TGCGCTCTTGGGGTCCGCTTCCCGTACTCACTACTGGGGGATACGCGAGCCGATAAACTCATCTTT. Protein product: CALGVRFPYSLLGDTRADKLIF.